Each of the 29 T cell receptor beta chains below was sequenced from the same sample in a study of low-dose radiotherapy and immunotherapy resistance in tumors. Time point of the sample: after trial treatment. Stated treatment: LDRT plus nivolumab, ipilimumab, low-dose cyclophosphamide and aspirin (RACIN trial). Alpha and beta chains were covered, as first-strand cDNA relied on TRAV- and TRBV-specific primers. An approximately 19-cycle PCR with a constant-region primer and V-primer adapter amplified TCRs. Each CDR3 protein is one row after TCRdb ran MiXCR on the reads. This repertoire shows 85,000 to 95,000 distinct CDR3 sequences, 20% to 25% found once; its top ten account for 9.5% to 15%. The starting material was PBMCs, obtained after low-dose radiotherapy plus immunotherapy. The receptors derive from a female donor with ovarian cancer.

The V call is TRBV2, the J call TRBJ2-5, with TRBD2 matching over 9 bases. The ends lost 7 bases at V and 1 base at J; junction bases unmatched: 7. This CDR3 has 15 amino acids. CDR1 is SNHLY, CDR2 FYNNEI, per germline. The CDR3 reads CASTLAGPTQETQYF. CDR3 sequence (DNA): TGTGCCAGCACCCTAGCGGGGCCAACCCAAGAGACCCAGTACTTC.

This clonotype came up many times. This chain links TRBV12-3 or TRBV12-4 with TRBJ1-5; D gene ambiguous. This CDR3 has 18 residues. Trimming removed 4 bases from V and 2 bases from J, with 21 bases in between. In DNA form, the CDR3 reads TGTGCCAGCAGTTCAAGAACGCCCGGCGCTTTCGGCAATCAGCCCCAGCATTTT. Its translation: CASSSRTPGAFGNQPQHF.

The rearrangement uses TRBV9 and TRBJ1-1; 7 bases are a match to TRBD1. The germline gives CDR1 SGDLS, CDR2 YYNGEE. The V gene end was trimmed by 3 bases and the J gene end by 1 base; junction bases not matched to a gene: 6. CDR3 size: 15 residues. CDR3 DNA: TGTGCCAGCAGCGCTACAGGGGTCTCGAACACTGAAGCTTTCTTT. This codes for CASSATGVSNTEAFF.

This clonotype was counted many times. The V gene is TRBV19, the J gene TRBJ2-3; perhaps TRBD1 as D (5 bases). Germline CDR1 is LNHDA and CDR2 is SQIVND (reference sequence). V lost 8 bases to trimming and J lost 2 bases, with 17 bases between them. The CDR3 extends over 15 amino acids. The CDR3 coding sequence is TGTGCCAGTGCGAGTCTGGGTGGGGCCACAGATACGCAGTATTTT. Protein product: CASASLGGATDTQYF. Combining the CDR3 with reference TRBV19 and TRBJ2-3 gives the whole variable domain DGGITQSPKYLFRKEGQNVTLSCEQNLNHDAMYWYRQDPGQGLRLIYYSQIVNDFQKGDIAEGYSVSREKKESFPLTVTSAQKNPTAFYLCASASLGGATDTQYFGPGTRLTVL.

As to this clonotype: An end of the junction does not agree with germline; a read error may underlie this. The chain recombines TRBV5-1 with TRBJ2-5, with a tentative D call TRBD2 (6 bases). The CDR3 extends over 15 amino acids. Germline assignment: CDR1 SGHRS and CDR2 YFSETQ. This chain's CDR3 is CASSNAPGRQETQYF. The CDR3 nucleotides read TGTGCCAGCAGCAATGCTCCAGGGAGGCAAGAGACCCAGTACTTC. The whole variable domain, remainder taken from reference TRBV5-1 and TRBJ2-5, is KAGVTQTPRYLIKTRGQQVTLSCSPISGHRSVSWYQQTPGQGLQFLFEYFSETQRNKGNFPGRFSGRQFSNSRSEMNVSTLELGDSALYLCASSNAPGRQETQYFGPGTRLLVL.

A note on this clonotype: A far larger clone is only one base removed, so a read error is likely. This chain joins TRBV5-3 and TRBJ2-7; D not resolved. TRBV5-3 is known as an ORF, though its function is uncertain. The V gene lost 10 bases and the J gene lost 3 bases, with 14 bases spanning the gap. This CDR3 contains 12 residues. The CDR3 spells CAGSLRNYEQYF. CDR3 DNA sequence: TGTGCCGGCAGCTTAAGGAACTACGAGCAGTACTTC.

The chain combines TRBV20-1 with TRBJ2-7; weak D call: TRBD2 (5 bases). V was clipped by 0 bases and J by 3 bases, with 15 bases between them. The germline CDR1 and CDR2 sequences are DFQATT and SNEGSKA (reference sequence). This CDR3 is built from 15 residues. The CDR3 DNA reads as TGCAGTGCTAGAGATCTAGGCGGGTCCGGCTACGAGCAGTACTTC. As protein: CSARDLGGSGYEQYF.

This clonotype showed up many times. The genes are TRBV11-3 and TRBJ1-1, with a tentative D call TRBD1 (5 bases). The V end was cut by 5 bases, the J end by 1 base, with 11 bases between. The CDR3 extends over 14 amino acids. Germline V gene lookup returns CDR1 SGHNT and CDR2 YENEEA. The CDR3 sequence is CASSPGRENTEAFF. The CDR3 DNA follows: TGTGCCAGCAGCCCGGGGCGGGAGAACACTGAAGCTTTCTTT.

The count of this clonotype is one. CDR3 nucleotides: TGCGCCAGCAGCTTGGACAGCGGCACAGGGGTCATCGCGGGAGGGCCGTCCCGGAACATTCAGTACTTC. It is translated as CASSLDSGTGVIAGGPSRNIQYF. J is TRBJ2-4 and V is TRBV5-1; 9 positions agree with TRBD2. CDR1 is SGHRS and CDR2 is YFSETQ in the germline V gene. The CDR3 length is 23 residues. J was trimmed by 7 bases and V by 0 bases; bases with no gene match: 29.

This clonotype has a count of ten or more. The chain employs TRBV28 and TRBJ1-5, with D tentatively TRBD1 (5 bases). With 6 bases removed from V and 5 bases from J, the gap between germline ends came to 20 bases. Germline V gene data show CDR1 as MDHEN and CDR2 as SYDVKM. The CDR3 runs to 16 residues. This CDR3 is CASREGGQLTHQPQHF. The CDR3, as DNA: TGTGCCAGCAGAGAGGGAGGACAACTCACCCATCAGCCCCAGCATTTT.

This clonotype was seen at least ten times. The CDR3 coding sequence is TGTGCCAGCAGCTTACCGGGACAGGGGTACAATGAGCAGTTCTTC. Encoded protein: CASSLPGQGYNEQFF. The chain has TRBV7-2 and TRBJ2-1; 10 bases are shared with TRBD1. The J segment lost 4 bases and the V segment lost 2 bases, leaving 2 bases of the junction unmatched. The CDR3 sequence is 15 residues long. Germline assignment: CDR1 SGHTA and CDR2 FQGNSA.

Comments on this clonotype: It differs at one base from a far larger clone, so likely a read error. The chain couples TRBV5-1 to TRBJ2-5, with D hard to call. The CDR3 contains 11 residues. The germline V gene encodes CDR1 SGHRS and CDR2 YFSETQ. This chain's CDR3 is CASSMWATQYF. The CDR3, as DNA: TGTGCCAGCAGCATGTGGGCGACCCAGTACTTC.

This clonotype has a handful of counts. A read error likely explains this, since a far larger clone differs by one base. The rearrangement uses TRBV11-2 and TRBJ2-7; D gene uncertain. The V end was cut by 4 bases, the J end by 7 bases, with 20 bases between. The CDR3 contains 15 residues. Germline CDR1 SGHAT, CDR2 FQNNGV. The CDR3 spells CASSSKGFSYNEQYF. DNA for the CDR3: TGTGCCAGCAGCTCAAAGGGTTTCTCCTACAATGAGCAGTACTTC.

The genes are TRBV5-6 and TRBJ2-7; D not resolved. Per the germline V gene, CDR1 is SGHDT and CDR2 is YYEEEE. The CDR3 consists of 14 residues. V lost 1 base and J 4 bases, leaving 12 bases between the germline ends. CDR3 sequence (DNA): TGTGCCAGCAGCTTGCTGAGCTTGGCTTACGAGCAGTACTTC. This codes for CASSLLSLAYEQYF.

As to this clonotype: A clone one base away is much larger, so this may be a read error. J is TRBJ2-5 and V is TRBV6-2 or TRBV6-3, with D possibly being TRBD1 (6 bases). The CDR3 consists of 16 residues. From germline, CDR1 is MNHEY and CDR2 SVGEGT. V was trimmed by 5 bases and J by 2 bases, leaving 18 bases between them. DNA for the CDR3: TGTGCCAGCAGTCGCTCCTCGGGACACCCGCAAGAGACCCAGTACTTC. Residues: CASSRSSGHPQETQYF.

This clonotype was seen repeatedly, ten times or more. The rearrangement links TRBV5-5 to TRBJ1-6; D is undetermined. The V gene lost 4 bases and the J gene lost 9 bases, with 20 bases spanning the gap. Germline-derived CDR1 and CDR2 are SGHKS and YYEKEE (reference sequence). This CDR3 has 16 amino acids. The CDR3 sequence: CASSRGRGEAGSPLHF. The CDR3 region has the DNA TGTGCCAGCAGCCGCGGCCGTGGGGAGGCAGGTTCACCCCTCCACTTT.

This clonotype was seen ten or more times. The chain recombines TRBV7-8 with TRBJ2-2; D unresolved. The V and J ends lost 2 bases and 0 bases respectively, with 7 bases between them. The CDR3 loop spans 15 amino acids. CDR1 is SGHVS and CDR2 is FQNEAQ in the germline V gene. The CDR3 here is CASSLQRSNTGELFF. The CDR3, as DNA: TGTGCCAGCAGCTTACAACGATCGAACACCGGGGAGCTGTTTTTT.

The CDR3 DNA is TGTGCCAGCAGTTACTCATTAGAGCAGTTCTTC. It specifies CASSYSLEQFF. The chain joins TRBV6-2 or TRBV6-3 to TRBJ2-1, with unresolved D. The CDR3 covers 11 residues. Trimming pared 0 bases from V and 10 bases from J, leaving 4 bases between. CDR1 and CDR2 from the germline V gene are MNHEY and SVGEGT.

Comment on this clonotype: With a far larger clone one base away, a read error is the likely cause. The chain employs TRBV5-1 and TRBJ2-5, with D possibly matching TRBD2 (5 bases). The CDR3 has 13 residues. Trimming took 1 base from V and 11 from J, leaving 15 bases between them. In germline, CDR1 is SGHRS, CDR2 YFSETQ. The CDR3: CASSLRLAQEQYF. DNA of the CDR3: TGCGCCAGCAGCTTGCGGCTAGCCCAGGAGCAGTACTTC.

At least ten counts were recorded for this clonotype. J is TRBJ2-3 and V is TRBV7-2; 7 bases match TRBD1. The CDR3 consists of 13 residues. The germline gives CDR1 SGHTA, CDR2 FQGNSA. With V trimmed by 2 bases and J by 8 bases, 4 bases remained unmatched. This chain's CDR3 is CASSLMAGGTQYF. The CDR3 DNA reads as TGTGCCAGCAGCTTAATGGCAGGGGGTACGCAGTATTTT.

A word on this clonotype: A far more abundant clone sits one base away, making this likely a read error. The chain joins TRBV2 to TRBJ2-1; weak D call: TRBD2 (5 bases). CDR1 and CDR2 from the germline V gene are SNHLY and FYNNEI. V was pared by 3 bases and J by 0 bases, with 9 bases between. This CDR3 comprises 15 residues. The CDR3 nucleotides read TGTGCCAGCAGTGACGGGAAGGCCTCCTACAATGAGCAGTTCTTC. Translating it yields CASSDGKASYNEQFF.

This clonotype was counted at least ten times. Here the CDR3 reads CASSFRTSGTLSYEQYF. CDR3 sequence (DNA): TGTGCCAGCAGTTTCCGGACTAGCGGGACGTTATCCTACGAGCAGTACTTC. The rearrangement uses TRBV12-3 or TRBV12-4 and TRBJ2-7; TRBD2 agrees at 12 bases. This CDR3 is built from 17 residues. The V segment lost 3 bases and the J segment 1 base; nucleotides outside the gene matches: 7.

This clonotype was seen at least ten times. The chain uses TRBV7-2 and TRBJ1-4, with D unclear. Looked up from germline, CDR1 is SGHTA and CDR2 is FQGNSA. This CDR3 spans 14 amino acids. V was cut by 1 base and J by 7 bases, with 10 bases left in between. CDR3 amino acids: CASSLEQATEKLFF. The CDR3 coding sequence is TGTGCCAGCAGCTTAGAGCAGGCTACTGAAAAACTGTTTTTT.

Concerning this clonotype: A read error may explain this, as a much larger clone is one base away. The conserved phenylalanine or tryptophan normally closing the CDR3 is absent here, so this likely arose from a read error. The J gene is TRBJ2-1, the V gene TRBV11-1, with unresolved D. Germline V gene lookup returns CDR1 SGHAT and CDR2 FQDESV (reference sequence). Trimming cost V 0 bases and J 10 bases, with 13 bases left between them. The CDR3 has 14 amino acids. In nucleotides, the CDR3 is TGTGCCAGCAGCTTAGCGCCAAGCCGGTCGGAGCAGTTCCTC. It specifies CASSLAPSRSEQFL.

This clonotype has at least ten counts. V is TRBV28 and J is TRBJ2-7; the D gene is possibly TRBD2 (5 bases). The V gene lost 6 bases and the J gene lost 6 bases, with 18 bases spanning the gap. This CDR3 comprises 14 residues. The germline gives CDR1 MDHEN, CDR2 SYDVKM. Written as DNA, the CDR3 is TGTGCCAGCAGCCCCTCCGGTAGAGGGTCCGAGCAGTACTTC. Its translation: CASSPSGRGSEQYF.

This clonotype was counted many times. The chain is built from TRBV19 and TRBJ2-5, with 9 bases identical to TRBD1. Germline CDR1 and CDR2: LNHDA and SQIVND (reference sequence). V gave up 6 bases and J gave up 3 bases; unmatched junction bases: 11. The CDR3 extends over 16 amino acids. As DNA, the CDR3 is TGTGCCAGTAGCGATTTCTCCGGGACAGGGAAAGAGACCCAGTACTTC. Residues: CASSDFSGTGKETQYF.

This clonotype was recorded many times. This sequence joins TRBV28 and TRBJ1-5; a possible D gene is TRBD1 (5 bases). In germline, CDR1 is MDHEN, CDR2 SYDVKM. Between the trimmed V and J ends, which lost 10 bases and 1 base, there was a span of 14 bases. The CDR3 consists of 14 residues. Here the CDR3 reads CATLEDMSNQPQHF. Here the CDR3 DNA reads TGTGCCACCTTGGAGGACATGAGCAATCAGCCCCAGCATTTT. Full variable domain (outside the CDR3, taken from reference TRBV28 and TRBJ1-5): DVKVTQSSRYLVKRTGEKVFLECVQDMDHENMFWYRQDPGLGLRLIYFSYDVKMKEKGDIPEGYSVSREKKERFSLILESASTNQTSMYLCATLEDMSNQPQHFGDGTRLSIL.

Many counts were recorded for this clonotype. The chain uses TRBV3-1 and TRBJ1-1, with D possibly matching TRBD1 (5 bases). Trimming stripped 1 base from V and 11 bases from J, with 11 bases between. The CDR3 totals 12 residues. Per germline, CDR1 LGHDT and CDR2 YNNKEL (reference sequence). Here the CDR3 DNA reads TGTGCCAGCAGCCAAGGTGCGGGGGATGCTTTCTTT. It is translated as CASSQGAGDAFF.

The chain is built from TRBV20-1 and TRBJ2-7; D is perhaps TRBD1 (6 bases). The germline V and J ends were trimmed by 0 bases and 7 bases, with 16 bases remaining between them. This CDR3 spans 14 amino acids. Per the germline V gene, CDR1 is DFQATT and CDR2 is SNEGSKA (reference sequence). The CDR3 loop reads CSARDPIQGKEQYF. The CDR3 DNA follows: TGCAGTGCTAGAGACCCGATCCAGGGGAAAGAGCAGTACTTC.